The 2 T cell receptor beta chains given below trace back to one sample, sequenced in a study of T cell changes during pregnancy in multiple sclerosis. Produced via immunoSEQ multiplex PCR; TCRdb's table is partial and in-frame only. The table includes about 77,000 clones, about 93% detected once. Sequenced material: peripheral blood, taken after pregnancy. The source is a female donor in good health, enrolled as a control in a pregnancy study.

The chain combines TRBV5-1 with TRBJ2-1; 7 bases align to TRBD1. Germline V gene sequence: CDR1 SGHRS, CDR2 YFSETQ. This CDR3 has 16 amino acids. Germline trimming cut 4 bases from V and 8 bases from J; bases unmatched to any gene: 15. The CDR3 coding sequence is TGCGCCAGCAGCGAAGGCCAACTGGGACAGTTGGATGAGCAGTTCTTC. Translation gives CASSEGQLGQLDEQFF.

The chain is built from TRBV5-6 and TRBJ2-7, with 10 nucleotides matching TRBD1. The trim removed 3 bases at V and 4 bases at J, leaving 7 bases unmatched. Germline V gene lookup returns CDR1 SGHDT and CDR2 YYEEEE. CDR3 length: 15 amino acids. CDR3 sequence (DNA): TGTGCCAGCAGCTCTATGACAGGGGGCATATACGAGCAGTACTTC. It translates to CASSSMTGGIYEQYF.